The 22 T cell receptor beta chains below were found in one sample sequenced in a study of PD-L1 blockade in urothelial cancer. Only in-frame clones appear in the TCRdb table, and some are missing; sequencing was by immunoSEQ multiplex PCR. Seen here are about 48,000 clones, approximately 83% observed once, and the top ten hold under 11%. Time point indicated: peripheral blood 6 weeks after treatment start. Here the sequenced sample was PBMCs, taken around atezolizumab (anti-PD-L1) treatment. The receptors come from a man between 60 and 75 years old with urothelial cancer.

In this sample, this clone turned up once. J is TRBJ2-2 and V is TRBV10-2, with TRBD2 as a possible D gene (6 bases). The CDR3 has 13 amino acids. The V gene's germline CDR1 is WSHSY and CDR2 SAAADI. The V end lost 4 bases, the J end lost 5 bases, and 8 bases lay between the germline ends. This CDR3 is CASSVGGTGELFF. The DNA of the CDR3 is TGCGCCAGCAGTGTCGGGGGAACCGGGGAGCTGTTTTTT.

The J gene is TRBJ2-7, the V gene TRBV2; 8 bases are a match to TRBD1. The junction had 8 bases not matched to a gene; V was cut back by 7 bases and J by 3 bases. Germline V gene lookup returns CDR1 SNHLY and CDR2 FYNNEI. The CDR3 consists of 14 residues. The CDR3 region has the DNA TGTGCCAGCAACCCGGGACAGGTCAACTACGAGCAGTACTTC. Translating it yields CASNPGQVNYEQYF.

This clone turned up a few times. The chain carries TRBV7-9 and TRBJ2-5; the match to TRBD1 covers 7 bases. V lost 5 bases to trimming and J lost 5 bases; unmatched junction nucleotides: 5. Germline V lookup: CDR1 SEHNR, CDR2 FQNEAQ (reference sequence). This CDR3 has 13 residues. As DNA, the CDR3 is TGTGCCAGCAGCGCGACAGGGATTGAGACCCAGTACTTC. Translation gives CASSATGIETQYF.

This chain connects TRBV28 to TRBJ1-3; D possibly corresponds to TRBD1 (5 bases). Germline V gene lookup returns CDR1 MDHEN and CDR2 SYDVKM. The V end lost 11 bases, the J end lost 3 bases, and 14 bases lay between the germline ends. The CDR3 spans 13 residues. The CDR3 spells CAAGGGNGNTIYF. The CDR3 DNA reads as TGTGCCGCAGGTGGGGGGAATGGAAACACCATATATTTT.

The chain couples TRBV21-1 to TRBJ2-7; the table calls TRBD2, which could not be checked here. TRBV21-1 is a listed pseudogene. The CDR3 has 15 residues. CDR3 DNA: TGTGCCAGCACCCCGATGGGGGGGCGAGGTGACGAGCAGTACTTC. This codes for CASTPMGGRGDEQYF.

The chain has TRBV14 and TRBJ1-2; 12 nucleotides line up with TRBD1. Germline V gives CDR1 SGHDN, CDR2 FVKESK. V gave up 4 bases and J gave up 4 bases; unmatched junction bases: 7. There are 16 residues in the CDR3. The CDR3 region is CASSPTGTGGAYGYTF. The CDR3 nucleotides are TGTGCCAGCAGCCCGACCGGGACAGGGGGCGCCTATGGCTACACCTTC.

This chain uses TRBV11-2 with TRBJ1-6; TRBD1 might be the D (6 bases). Germline V gene sequence: CDR1 SGHAT, CDR2 FQNNGV. This CDR3 is 17 amino acids long. Trimming cost V 5 bases and J 7 bases, with 21 bases left between them. CDR3 sequence (DNA): TGTGCCAGCAGCCCAAGAGGTCCGGCAGGGACAAATTCACCCCTCCACTTT. Encoded protein: CASSPRGPAGTNSPLHF.

This chain joins TRBV10-2 and TRBJ2-7, with a tentative D call TRBD1 (6 bases). V lost 5 bases to trimming and J lost 2 bases, with 10 bases between them. Germline CDR1 and CDR2: WSHSY and SAAADI. The CDR3 runs to 13 residues. The CDR3 here is CASSPGQAYEQYF. The CDR3 region has the DNA TGCGCCAGCAGTCCGGGACAAGCCTACGAGCAGTACTTC.

The chain employs TRBV6-5 and TRBJ1-1, with no clear D. The germline CDR1 and CDR2 sequences are MNHEY and SVGAGI. V dropped 0 bases and J dropped 4 bases, with 6 bases sitting between them. The CDR3 sequence is 13 residues long. The CDR3 reads CASSYSGITEAFF. The CDR3 bases are TGTGCCAGCAGTTACTCGGGCATCACTGAAGCTTTCTTT.

The chain joins TRBV5-1 to TRBJ2-3; no clear D. The V end was cut by 2 bases, the J end by 4 bases, with 11 bases between. The germline V gene has CDR1 SGHRS and CDR2 YFSETQ. The CDR3 covers 14 residues. CDR3: CASSLYSQADTQYF. CDR3 nucleotide sequence: TGCGCCAGCAGCTTATACTCCCAGGCAGATACGCAGTATTTT.

The chain's CDR3 is CASSMWTSGGRSAKNIQYF. The CDR3 nucleotides read TGTGCCAGCAGCATGTGGACTAGCGGTGGAAGGAGCGCCAAAAACATTCAGTACTTC. V usage is TRBV7-8 and J usage is TRBJ2-4; 10 bases map to TRBD2. The CDR3 loop spans 19 amino acids. CDR1 and CDR2 (germline): SGHVS, FQNEAQ. The V and J ends lost 5 bases and 1 base, in that order; junction bases with no gene match: 14.

The rearrangement joins TRBV7-2 to TRBJ2-1, with D possibly matching TRBD1 (6 bases). Germline loops: CDR1 SGHTA, CDR2 FQGNSA. The CDR3 spans 15 residues. V was cut by 5 bases and J by 2 bases, with 13 bases left in between. The CDR3 DNA reads as TGTGCCAGCAGCCTAACCGGGACAACCTACAATGAGCAGTTCTTC. Translation gives CASSLTGTTYNEQFF.

This clone is medium-sized (0.01 to 0.1%) within its sample. The chain couples TRBV11-3 to TRBJ1-1; tentatively, D is TRBD1 (6 bases). Germline CDR1 reads SGHNT; CDR2 reads YENEEA. This CDR3 has 12 residues. Trimming removed 5 bases from V and 9 bases from J, with 13 bases in between. CDR3 loop: CASSQDRLKAFF. Here the CDR3 DNA reads TGTGCCAGCAGCCAGGACAGACTTAAAGCTTTCTTT.

The rearrangement uses TRBV7-2 and TRBJ1-3; the D is unclear. The CDR3 is 16 amino acids. V lost 1 base, J lost 0 bases, and 10 bases lay in between. Per the germline V gene, CDR1 is SGHTA and CDR2 is FQGNSA. The CDR3 region is CASSLDPGGSGNTIYF. DNA of the CDR3: TGTGCCAGCAGCTTAGACCCGGGAGGCTCTGGAAACACCATATATTTT.

This chain joins TRBV19 and TRBJ1-2; no clear D gene. The CDR3 extends over 15 amino acids. Germline V CDR1 and CDR2: LNHDA, SQIVND (reference sequence). Deletions cut 3 bases from V and 1 base from J, with 12 bases between. CDR3 DNA: TGTGCCAGTAGTATGGAATCGGGGTTTAACTATGGCTACACCTTC. It is translated as CASSMESGFNYGYTF.

The chain carries TRBV6-5 and TRBJ1-2; 7 bases fit TRBD1. Unmatched junction bases numbered 5, after V lost 6 bases and J lost 4 bases. This CDR3 comprises 13 residues. Per germline, CDR1 MNHEY and CDR2 SVGAGI. In DNA, the CDR3 is TGTGCCAGCAGACAAGGACAGGCCTATGGCTACACCTTC. Translation: CASRQGQAYGYTF.

The chain joins TRBV28 to TRBJ1-4; D perhaps matches TRBD1 (5 bases). CDR3 length: 14 amino acids. Per the germline V gene, CDR1 is MDHEN and CDR2 is SYDVKM. V lost 3 bases, J lost 5 bases, and 10 bases lay in between. CDR3 sequence reads: CASSFAKGNEKLFF. For the CDR3, the DNA is TGTGCCAGCAGTTTCGCCAAGGGGAATGAAAAACTGTTTTTT.

This clone showed up just once. V gene TRBV2 combines with J gene TRBJ1-3; TRBD1 matches at 7 bases. V shed 0 bases, J shed 4 bases, and the junction held 18 bases outside the gene matches. The CDR3 length is 20 residues. The germline V gene encodes CDR1 SNHLY and CDR2 FYNNEI. The CDR3 sequence is CASSEAFTGVWRSAGNTIYF. The CDR3 region has the DNA TGTGCCAGCAGTGAAGCTTTCACAGGGGTCTGGAGATCTGCGGGAAACACCATATATTTT. The full variable domain, rest sourced from reference TRBV2 and TRBJ1-3, is EPEVTQTPSHQVTQMGQEVILRCVPISNHLYFYWYRQILGQKVEFLVSFYNNEISEKSEIFDDQFSVERPDGSNFTLKIRSTKLEDSAMYFCASSEAFTGVWRSAGNTIYFGEGSWLTVV.

This clone has more than one count but fewer than ten. V is TRBV6-5 and J is TRBJ1-6; 9 nucleotides line up with TRBD1. The ends lost 6 bases at V and 9 bases at J; junction bases unmatched: 6. The length of the CDR3 is 14 residues. Germline values: CDR1 MNHEY, CDR2 SVGAGI. The CDR3 region has the DNA TGTGCCAGCAGCCCGGGACAGGGTGTTTCACCCCTCCACTTT. It specifies CASSPGQGVSPLHF.

The chain has TRBV7-9 and TRBJ1-2, with 9 bases that match TRBD1. CDR3 length: 15 residues. V was clipped by 5 bases and J by 8 bases; unmatched bases: 12. Germline assignment: CDR1 SEHNR and CDR2 FQNEAQ (reference sequence). The CDR3 loop reads CASSPDRDRVGGYTF. The CDR3 nucleotides read TGTGCCAGCAGCCCCGACCGGGACAGGGTGGGCGGCTACACCTTC.

The chain recombines TRBV10-2 with TRBJ2-7; TRBD1 aligns across 8 bases. This CDR3 is 12 amino acids long. Germline values: CDR1 WSHSY, CDR2 SAAADI. V lost 8 bases to trimming and J lost 5 bases; unmatched junction nucleotides: 5. The CDR3 bases are TGCGCCAGCTTAATACAGGGGGACGAGCAGTACTTC. Protein product: CASLIQGDEQYF.

This chain joins TRBV30 and TRBJ1-4; the D is unclear. The ends were cut back, 1 base at V and 2 bases at J, with 8 bases in the middle. Germline V gene lookup returns CDR1 GTSNPN and CDR2 SVGIG (reference sequence). This CDR3 region has 14 residues. CDR3 protein: CAWSGTNTNEKLFF. The CDR3 nucleotides read TGTGCCTGGAGTGGCACAAACACTAATGAAAAACTGTTTTTT.